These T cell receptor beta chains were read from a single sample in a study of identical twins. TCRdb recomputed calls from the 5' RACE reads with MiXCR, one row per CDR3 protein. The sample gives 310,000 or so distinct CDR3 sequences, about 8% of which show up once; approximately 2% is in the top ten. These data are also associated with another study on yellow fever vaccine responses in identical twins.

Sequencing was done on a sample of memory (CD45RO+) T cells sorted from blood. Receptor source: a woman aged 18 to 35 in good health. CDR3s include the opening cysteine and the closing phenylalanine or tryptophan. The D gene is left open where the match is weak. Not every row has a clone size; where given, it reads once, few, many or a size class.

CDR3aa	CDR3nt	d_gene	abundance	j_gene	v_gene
CSVPQVGYNEQFF	TGCAGCGTTCCACAGGTTGGCTACAATGAGCAGTTCTTC	-	few	TRBJ2-1	TRBV29-1
CSARGERESDEQYF	TGCAGTGCTAGAGGGGAGCGGGAGTCTGACGAGCAGTACTTC	TRBD2	-	TRBJ2-7	TRBV20-1
CASSLQTTSYNEQFF	TGTGCCAGCAGTTTACAGACTACGTCCTACAATGAGCAGTTCTTC	-	many	TRBJ2-1	TRBV12-3/TRBV12-4
CASSFGQGASYNEQFF	TGTGCCAGCAGTTTTGGACAGGGGGCAAGCTACAATGAGCAGTTCTTC	TRBD1	many	TRBJ2-1	TRBV12-3/TRBV12-4
CASSRDRNYGYTF	TGTGCCAGCAGCCGGGACAGGAACTATGGCTACACCTTC	TRBD1	many	TRBJ1-2	TRBV7-2
CASSEFSASGYNEQFF	TGTGCCAGCAGTGAATTCTCGGCTAGCGGCTACAATGAGCAGTTCTTC	TRBD2	-	TRBJ2-1	TRBV2
CASRGAYEQYF	TGTGCCAGCCGGGGGGCCTACGAGCAGTACTTC	TRBD2	many	TRBJ2-7	TRBV11-2
CASSQGASGGTGELFF	TGTGCCAGCAGCCAAGGGGCTAGCGGGGGCACCGGGGAGCTGTTTTTT	TRBD2	many	TRBJ2-2	TRBV3-1
CASSLVGPSTDTQYF	TGTGCCAGCAGCTTAGTAGGACCAAGCACAGATACGCAGTATTTT	-	few	TRBJ2-3	TRBV7-3
CASRSGTGNTIYF	TGTGCCAGCAGATCGGGGACTGGAAACACCATATATTTT	-	many	TRBJ1-3	TRBV12-3/TRBV12-4
CASSSGQGFSWEQFF	TGTGCCAGCAGCTCGGGACAGGGGTTTTCGTGGGAGCAGTTCTTC	TRBD1	-	TRBJ2-1	TRBV7-9
CASSQRQGGVNEQFF	TGTGCCAGCAGCCAAAGACAGGGGGGAGTCAATGAGCAGTTCTTC	TRBD1	few	TRBJ2-1	TRBV6-1
CASIPQGILYGYTF	TGTGCCAGCATTCCCCAGGGGATACTCTATGGCTACACCTTC	-	few	TRBJ1-2	TRBV6-1
CATSDSPHDAYTGELFF	TGTGCCACCAGTGATTCCCCACACGACGCCTACACCGGGGAGCTGTTTTTT	-	many	TRBJ2-2	TRBV24-1
CASTLTGTGIGELFF	TGTGCCAGCACCTTGACCGGGACAGGGATCGGGGAGCTGTTTTTT	TRBD1	few	TRBJ2-2	TRBV7-9
CATSRGGGGSQETQYF	TGTGCCACCAGCAGAGGTGGCGGGGGGTCTCAAGAGACCCAGTACTTC	TRBD2	-	TRBJ2-5	TRBV15
CASRRDYRTEAFF	TGTGCCAGCAGACGTGACTATCGGACTGAAGCTTTCTTT	-	many	TRBJ1-1	TRBV12-3/TRBV12-4
CASSLDENTEAFF	TGTGCCAGCAGTTTGGACGAGAACACTGAAGCTTTCTTT	-	many	TRBJ1-1	TRBV12-3/TRBV12-4
CAINSGGGAKNIQYF	TGTGCCATTAATAGCGGGGGGGGTGCCAAAAACATTCAGTACTTC	TRBD2	few	TRBJ2-4	TRBV6-1
CASSSIPTYEQYF	TGTGCCAGCAGTTCGATCCCCACCTACGAGCAGTACTTC	-	many	TRBJ2-7	TRBV28
CASSVGAIGSNTEAFF	TGTGCCAGCAGTGTTGGGGCGATAGGGTCGAACACTGAAGCTTTCTTT	-	-	TRBJ1-1	TRBV6-1
CASSPAGGRETQYF	TGTGCCAGCAGCCCCGCCGGGGGCCGAGAGACCCAGTACTTC	-	few	TRBJ2-5	TRBV7-6
CASSRTETQYF	TGTGCCAGCAGTCGGACGGAGACCCAGTACTTC	-	many	TRBJ2-5	TRBV12-3/TRBV12-4
CASSWETSGRGTDTQYF	TGTGCCAGCAGCTGGGAGACTAGCGGGAGAGGCACAGATACGCAGTATTTT	TRBD2	-	TRBJ2-3	TRBV25-1
CASSLGTSRYYEQYF	TGTGCCAGCAGCCTCGGCACTAGCAGATACTACGAGCAGTACTTC	-	few	TRBJ2-7	TRBV3-1
CASSEGGWGENTDTQYF	TGTGCCAGCAGTGAAGGCGGGTGGGGTGAAAACACAGATACGCAGTATTTT	-	many	TRBJ2-3	TRBV25-1
CASSQVRRGRNEQFF	TGTGCCAGCAGCCAAGTGCGTAGGGGTAGAAATGAGCAGTTCTTC	-	many	TRBJ2-1	TRBV3-1
CSARDGGRAIQTDTQYF	TGCAGTGCTAGAGATGGGGGGAGGGCCATCCAAACAGATACGCAGTATTTT	TRBD2	many	TRBJ2-3	TRBV20-1
CASSHGQGTYEQYF	TGTGCCAGCAGCCACGGACAGGGTACCTACGAGCAGTACTTC	TRBD1	-	TRBJ2-7	TRBV7-8
CASSGFGQGEKQYF	TGTGCCAGCAGCGGGTTCGGACAGGGTGAAAAGCAGTACTTC	TRBD1	many	TRBJ2-7	TRBV5-6
CASSFRTGGVSAAFF	TGTGCCAGCAGTTTTAGGACAGGGGGCGTCAGCGCAGCTTTCTTT	TRBD1	many	TRBJ1-1	TRBV12-3/TRBV12-4
CASRGNSNQPQHF	TGTGCCAGCAGGGGAAATAGCAATCAGCCCCAGCATTTT	-	-	TRBJ1-5	TRBV6-1
CASSWVANTGELFF	TGTGCCAGCAGTTGGGTAGCGAACACCGGGGAGCTGTTTTTT	-	-	TRBJ2-2	TRBV7-3
CASNIGQGTGELFF	TGTGCCAGCAATATAGGACAGGGCACCGGGGAGCTGTTTTTT	TRBD1	many	TRBJ2-2	TRBV6-1
CASSDTSTGELFF	TGTGCCAGCAGTGACACATCTACCGGGGAGCTGTTTTTT	-	few	TRBJ2-2	TRBV6-4
CATSIGGTNQETQYF	TGTGCCACCAGTATCGGCGGGACTAATCAAGAGACCCAGTACTTC	TRBD2	many	TRBJ2-5	TRBV24-1
CASSVGGLNTEAFF	TGTGCCAGCAGTGTCGGGGGGCTGAACACTGAAGCTTTCTTT	-	-	TRBJ1-1	TRBV2
CASSLGSGHREKLFF	TGTGCCAGCAGCTTAGGATCCGGGCACAGGGAAAAACTGTTTTTT	-	many	TRBJ1-4	TRBV11-2
CTTGDGSYNYGYTF	TGCACGACAGGAGACGGAAGCTACAACTATGGCTACACCTTC	-	many	TRBJ1-2	TRBV29-1
CASSFIAKDNYGYTF	TGTGCCAGCAGCTTTATCGCCAAAGATAACTATGGCTACACCTTC	-	many	TRBJ1-2	TRBV5-6
CASSLVQWDEQYF	TGCGCCAGCAGCTTGGTACAGTGGGACGAGCAGTACTTC	-	many	TRBJ2-7	TRBV5-1
CATREGPLAGGTDTQYF	TGTGCCACCAGGGAAGGACCCTTAGCGGGAGGGACAGATACGCAGTATTTT	TRBD2	-	TRBJ2-3	TRBV24-1
CASSQDLGQLTYNEQFF	TGTGCCAGCAGCCAAGATCTGGGGCAGCTAACCTACAATGAGCAGTTCTTC	-	many	TRBJ2-1	TRBV14
CASSIFGQDNEQFF	TGTGCCAGTAGTATTTTTGGCCAAGACAATGAGCAGTTCTTC	-	-	TRBJ2-1	TRBV19
CASGGGPSRTEAFF	TGTGCCAGCGGTGGGGGGCCGAGTCGCACTGAAGCTTTCTTT	-	-	TRBJ1-1	TRBV13
CASSILQGNNSPLHF	TGTGCCAGCAGCATACTACAGGGAAATAATTCACCCCTCCACTTT	-	few	TRBJ1-6	TRBV13
CSAVGDRGYNEQFF	TGCAGTGCTGTTGGGGACAGGGGCTACAATGAGCAGTTCTTC	TRBD1	few	TRBJ2-1	TRBV20-1
CASSPRNGNQPQHF	TGTGCCAGCTCACCACGGAACGGGAATCAGCCCCAGCATTTT	-	few	TRBJ1-5	TRBV18
CASSQTRNNEQFF	TGTGCCAGCAGCCAGACCAGAAACAATGAGCAGTTCTTC	-	many	TRBJ2-1	TRBV3-1
CASSLLSRINTGELFF	TGTGCCAGCAGCTTACTCTCGAGGATTAACACCGGGGAGCTGTTTTTT	-	few	TRBJ2-2	TRBV11-2
CASSILAGTTDTQYF	TGTGCCAGTAGTATACTAGCGGGCACCACAGATACGCAGTATTTT	TRBD2	-	TRBJ2-3	TRBV19
CASTRGILAGGETQYF	TGTGCCAGCACCCGTGGGATACTAGCGGGGGGAGAGACCCAGTACTTC	TRBD2	few	TRBJ2-5	TRBV7-2
CASSRTEAKNIQYF	TGTGCCAGCAGCCGAACGGAGGCCAAAAACATTCAGTACTTC	-	few	TRBJ2-4	TRBV14
CASSPRTGGSGELFF	TGTGCCAGCAGCCCAAGGACAGGGGGCTCCGGGGAGCTGTTTTTT	TRBD1	many	TRBJ2-2	TRBV12-3/TRBV12-4
CASNPVRDRYNEQFF	TGTGCCAGCAACCCCGTCCGGGACAGATACAATGAGCAGTTCTTC	TRBD1	-	TRBJ2-1	TRBV11-2
CASSPTAGGLVEAFF	TGTGCCAGCAGCCCTACCGCCGGGGGGCTAGTAGAAGCTTTCTTT	-	few	TRBJ1-1	TRBV3-1
CASSEALHSPQYF	TGTGCCAGCAGTGAAGCGCTTCACAGCCCGCAGTATTTT	-	few	TRBJ2-3	TRBV6-1
CASSLQSGETEAFF	TGCGCCAGCAGCTTGCAGTCCGGCGAAACTGAAGCTTTCTTT	-	few	TRBJ1-1	TRBV5-1
CSARSLDRDDEQYF	TGCAGTGCTAGATCCCTGGACAGGGATGACGAGCAGTACTTC	TRBD1	few	TRBJ2-7	TRBV20-1
CASSSPGLDEQFF	TGCGCCAGCAGCTCTCCGGGGTTGGATGAGCAGTTCTTC	-	many	TRBJ2-1	TRBV4-1